Below, 10 T cell receptor beta chains from the same sample are listed, as sequenced in a study of tumor-infiltrating lymphocytes in primary liver carcinoma. DNA and RNA were both co-extracted from about 20-30 mg of bulk tissue that had not been sorted. Synthesis of TCR beta cDNA was carried out from about 0.55 ug total RNA with a constant-region primer. Construction of TCR beta libraries relied on three successive nested multiplex PCR rounds employing slightly modified ARM-PCR. TRBV1-TRBV30 forward and Cbeta reverse primers drove the first two roughly 10-cycle rounds. In TCRdb, the multiplex PCR reads were re-called with MiXCR into one record per CDR3 protein. Here the sample spans roughly 120,000 distinct CDR3 sequences, around 70% being singletons. The sample consisted of tumor-adjacent normal liver tissue. These receptors came from a woman aged 60 to 75 with primary liver carcinoma and hepatitis B virus infection.

This chain uses TRBV10-3 with TRBJ2-1, with 8 bases aligning to TRBD2. J was trimmed by 4 bases and V by 3 bases; bases with no gene match: 5. Germline assignment: CDR1 ENHRY and CDR2 SYGVKD. The CDR3 sequence is 15 residues long. The CDR3 region is CAISDGGGKYNEQFF. CDR3 DNA sequence: TGTGCCATCAGTGACGGCGGGGGGAAGTACAATGAGCAGTTCTTC.

Note on this clonotype: A much more abundant neighbour one base away suggests this may be a read error. The V and J genes are TRBV28 and TRBJ2-1; D remains unclear. The CDR3 length is 12 residues. CDR1 and CDR2 (germline): MDHEN, SYDVKM. Written as DNA, the CDR3 is TGTGCCAGCAGTTTAAGTATCAATGACCAGTTCTTC. Residues: CASSLSINDQFF.

Relative to its sample, this clonotype is medium-sized. The chain carries TRBV11-1 and TRBJ2-6, with D unresolved. Germline V CDR1 and CDR2: SGHAT, FQDESV (reference sequence). The CDR3 consists of 14 residues. The germline V and J ends were trimmed by 3 bases and 4 bases, with 7 bases remaining between them. CDR3 coding DNA: TGTGCCAGCAGCTTGCCTTCCGGGGCCAACGTCCTGACTTTC. This sequence encodes CASSLPSGANVLTF.

This clonotype was seen only once. Relative to the germline gene, one junction end is altered; a read error may explain this. The chain uses TRBV6-2 or TRBV6-3 and TRBJ1-1; D unresolved. Germline loops: CDR1 MNHEY, CDR2 SVGEGT. The CDR3 is 12 residues long. DNA of the CDR3: TGTACCAGCAGTTGGGCAAAAACTGAAGCTTTCTTT. Protein product: CTSSWAKTEAFF.

This clonotype was recorded only once. The rearrangement links TRBV10-2 to TRBJ2-7, with a possible D match to TRBD2 (6 bases). The germline CDR1 and CDR2 sequences are WSHSY and SAAADI. This CDR3 is built from 14 residues. The CDR3 DNA sequence: TGCGTAAGCAGTGAGAGCGGGTTCTCCTACGAGCAGTACTTC. It translates to CVSSESGFSYEQYF.

Notes on this clonotype: A junction boundary mismatches the germline segment, possibly from a read error. The chain recombines TRBV7-8 with TRBJ2-1; D unresolved. Germline loops: CDR1 SGHVS, CDR2 FQNEAQ. This CDR3 spans 12 amino acids. The CDR3 bases are TGTGCCAGCAGCTTAGGTCTTAGAGAGCAGTTCTTT. Protein: CASSLGLREQFF.

About this clonotype: One end of the junction varies from germline; a read error may be responsible. CDR3 sequence (DNA): TGTACCAGCAGTTACTCGGGCGGGAGAGAATACGAGCAGTACTTC. Encoded protein: CTSSYSGGREYEQYF. The V and J genes are TRBV6-6 and TRBJ2-7; 7 bases map to TRBD2. Germline CDR1 MNHNY, CDR2 SVGAGI (reference sequence). The CDR3 totals 15 residues.

This chain links TRBV2 with TRBJ2-1, with 8 nucleotides matching TRBD2. The CDR3 loop spans 16 amino acids. Looked up from germline, CDR1 is SNHLY and CDR2 is FYNNEI. V lost 7 bases to trimming and J lost 0 bases; unmatched junction nucleotides: 8. The CDR3 region has the DNA TGTGCCAGCACCGGTCAAAGCGGGAGCTCCTACAATGAGCAGTTCTTC. This codes for CASTGQSGSSYNEQFF. Combining the CDR3 with reference TRBV2 and TRBJ2-1 gives the whole variable domain EPEVTQTPSHQVTQMGQEVILRCVPISNHLYFYWYRQILGQKVEFLVSFYNNEISEKSEIFDDQFSVERPDGSNFTLKIRSTKLEDSAMYFCASTGQSGSSYNEQFFGPGTRLTVL.

This clonotype was detected ten times or more. The rearrangement uses TRBV5-1 and TRBJ2-2; tentatively, D is TRBD2 (5 bases). From germline, CDR1 is SGHRS and CDR2 YFSETQ. This CDR3 contains 16 residues. V lost 2 bases to trimming and J lost 0 bases, with 11 bases between them. This CDR3 is CASSFSSVANTGELFF. CDR3 DNA sequence: TGCGCCAGCAGCTTCAGTAGCGTCGCGAACACCGGGGAGCTGTTTTTT.

A note on this clonotype: One end of the junction is discordant with germline, which a read error may explain. This rearrangement joins TRBV29-1 to TRBJ1-4, with a tentative D call TRBD1 (6 bases). The V gene's germline CDR1 is SQVTM and CDR2 ANQGSEA. This CDR3 spans 12 amino acids. The CDR3 loop is CCVQGLNGKLFF. CDR3 bases: TGCTGCGTCCAGGGGCTAAATGGAAAACTGTTTTTT.